This T cell receptor beta chain was sequenced in a study of identical twins (dated by TCRdb to about 2016). Regarding the complete study: TCR alpha and beta repertoires from monozygotic twins, unrelated adults of various ages and cord blood were deep-sequenced to test whether fetal clonotypes persist. To rule out contamination, the twin experiments were replicated at different times with different library preparation protocols.

To note about this clonotype: Its antigen remains unidentified. Base quality data are lacking; no much larger clone is found one base away.

The receptor library was made with 5' RACE. For sequencing, an Illumina HiSeq 2000 was employed. A universal primer binding site was introduced by template switching, and a unique molecular identifier was present in the final cDNA, enabling accurate counting of TCR cDNA molecules. Specific primers in the conserved constant-segment region were used to synthesize first-strand cDNA for TCR alpha and beta chains. Each cDNA library was double barcoded, with a SMART-Mk sample barcode plus Illumina barcodes, to control for contamination. Two successive PCR steps introduced TruSeq adapter sequences along with Illumina sample barcodes. The Illumina HiSeq platform was used with custom primers to sequence TCR alpha and beta cDNA libraries. The paper's data handling went like this. MiGEC processed the raw reads to extract unique molecular identifiers, while MiXCR was used to determine the CDR3 positions. Recombination models were inferred per individual with the repgenHMM and IGoR tools using an EM algorithm. Shared clonotype analysis was performed with the tcR package in R, normalizing sharing by the product of cloneset sizes. To study raw recombination without the effects of thymic and clonal selection, out-of-frame nonproductive sequences were analyzed. TCRdb reprocessed the public reads (quality trimming at Q25 with fastp, clone calling with MiXCR) and kept in-frame beta chains. Every distinct CDR3 protein forms one entry, paired with its most common genes and DNA. The V and J calls shown here were made by TCRdb, not taken from the authors' results. The sample table holds some 500,000 distinct CDR3 sequences, of which over 8.5% were seen once. Around 3% of the sample comes from the top ten.

All donors were healthy Caucasians. Three pairs of female monozygotic twins, all aged roughly 18 to 29 years, were included in the twin cohort. RNA for TCR libraries was isolated from peripheral blood mononuclear cells. Study-wide conclusions, independent of this receptor: The excess sharing between twins in beta out-of-frame sequences was weaker because fewer shared sequences reduced the signal-to-noise ratio. Invariant T cells such as MAIT and iNKT could partly confound zero-insertion analyses, although diverse VJ usage argued against such confounding for most clonotypes. Recombination models systematically underestimated out-of-frame TCR alpha sharing in monozygotic twins but agreed with sharing between unrelated individuals. Because the same donors could not be followed over many years, the conclusions relied on cross-sectional statistical analysis. Compared with coincidental sharing between unrelated individuals, an excess of low generation-probability sequences was observed among out-of-frame TCR alpha sequences shared between twins. Fewer insertions were carried by abundant cord blood beta clonotypes, a similar but weaker trend appeared in young adult naive repertoires, and no such trend appeared in memory repertoires.

These data were also filed under a second study, of yellow fever vaccine responses in identical twins. As that second paper reports: The T cell response to vaccination in identical twins was reported by the authors to appear partly convergent and partly personalized. Focusing on identical twins, the study followed the T cell clones that responded to the vaccine, and did so with precision.

Input material: PBMCs. The source is a woman between 18 and 29 years old in good health.

The DNA sequence is as follows: TGTGCCAGCAGTTACCGACGACTAGCGGGAGGGCCTGGCACAGATACGCAGTATTTT. Its coded protein is CASSYRRLAGGPGTDTQYF. The chain employs TRBV6-2 or TRBV6-3 and TRBJ2-3, and 14 junctional nucleotides match TRBD2. The CDR3 goes from the cysteine to the phenylalanine over 19 residues. The DNA shown is the 57-base CDR3, in frame from base 1. The CDR1 and CDR2 encoded by the germline V gene are MNHEY and SVGEGT. The V end gives up 2 bases and the J end 1 base, leaving 8 bases in the junction not matched to a gene.